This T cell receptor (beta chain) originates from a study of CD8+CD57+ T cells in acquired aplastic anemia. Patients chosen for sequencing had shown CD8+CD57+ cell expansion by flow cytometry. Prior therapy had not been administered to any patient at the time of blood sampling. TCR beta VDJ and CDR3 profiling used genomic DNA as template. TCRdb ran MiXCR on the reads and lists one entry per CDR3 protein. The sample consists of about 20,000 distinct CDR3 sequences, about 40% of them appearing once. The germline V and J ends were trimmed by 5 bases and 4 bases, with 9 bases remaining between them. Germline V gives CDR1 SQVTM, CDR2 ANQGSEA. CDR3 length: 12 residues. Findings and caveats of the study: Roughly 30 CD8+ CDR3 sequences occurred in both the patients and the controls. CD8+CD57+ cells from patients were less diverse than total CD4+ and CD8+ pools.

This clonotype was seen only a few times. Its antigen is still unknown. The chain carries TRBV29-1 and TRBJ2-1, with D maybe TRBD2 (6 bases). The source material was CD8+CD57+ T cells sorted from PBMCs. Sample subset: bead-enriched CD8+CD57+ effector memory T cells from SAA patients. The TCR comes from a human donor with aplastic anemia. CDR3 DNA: TGCAGCGTTACGGGGGTTTACAATGAGCAGTTCTTC. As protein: CSVTGVYNEQFF.